The clone carrying this T cell receptor (beta chain) was observed a few times. The antigen is undetermined. Sorting based on CD45RO/CCR7/CD25/CD127/CD95/CD27 separated CD4+ naive, central memory, regulatory and stem cell-like memory cells. This entry comes from a study of beta chain features in type 1 diabetes. Study outcomes and limitations: A potential influence of HLA type upon TCRB rearrangement remained unresolved herein. The naive, central memory and Treg TCRB repertoires showed an apparent similarity that was greater among patients than among healthy donors.

The authors reverse transcribed all of the isolated RNA, so sequencing captured expressed TCRB transcripts. Clones were sequenced by immunoSEQ multiplex PCR, and TCRdb holds only the in-frame ones, with some missing. The sample yields 300,000 to 450,000 clones, about 20% seen once. Germline V gene sequence: CDR1 SGDLS, CDR2 YYNGEE. The CDR3 contains 15 residues. V was pared by 0 bases and J by 5 bases, with 7 bases of the junction left unmatched. The sample consisted of naive CD4+ T cells from blood. The receptor was derived from a woman younger than 30 in good health. The chain recombines TRBV9 with TRBJ1-1; 7 bases are a match to TRBD1. CDR3 nucleotide sequence: TGTGCCAGCAGCGTAGATAGCACAGGGGAAACTGAAGCTTTCTTT. Its protein product is CASSVDSTGETEAFF.